This T cell receptor (beta chain) was captured by sequencing in a study of T cell responses to AZD1222 COVID-19 vaccine. Study-level points and caveats: Dominant at 160-218 and 743-854, vaccine-associated CD4 TCRs also spanned spike. In all cases, repertoires were sampled only after the peak T cell response. Donors, mostly white British, included more females; clonal diversity was possibly underestimated.

The method was immunoSEQ multiplex PCR; TCRdb's version includes in-frame clones alone and lacks a portion of them. This sample has about 120,000 clones, with approximately 90% found just once. Second-dose timings of about 4 or about 12 weeks were pooled. The CDR3 has 17 amino acids. The trim removed 7 bases at V and 0 bases at J, leaving 14 bases unmatched. Germline assignment: CDR1 SNHLY and CDR2 FYNNEI. Concerning this clone itself: Its antigen is as yet unknown.

Source: peripheral blood, taken 28 days after the second AZD1222 dose. This receptor was identified in an adult who received the AZD1222 COVID-19 vaccine. The V call is TRBV2, the J call TRBJ1-1; 7 nucleotides line up with TRBD1. The CDR3 region has the DNA TGTGCCAGCAAAGAATTGGGGACAGCTACCATGAACACTGAAGCTTTCTTT. It is translated as CASKELGTATMNTEAFF.